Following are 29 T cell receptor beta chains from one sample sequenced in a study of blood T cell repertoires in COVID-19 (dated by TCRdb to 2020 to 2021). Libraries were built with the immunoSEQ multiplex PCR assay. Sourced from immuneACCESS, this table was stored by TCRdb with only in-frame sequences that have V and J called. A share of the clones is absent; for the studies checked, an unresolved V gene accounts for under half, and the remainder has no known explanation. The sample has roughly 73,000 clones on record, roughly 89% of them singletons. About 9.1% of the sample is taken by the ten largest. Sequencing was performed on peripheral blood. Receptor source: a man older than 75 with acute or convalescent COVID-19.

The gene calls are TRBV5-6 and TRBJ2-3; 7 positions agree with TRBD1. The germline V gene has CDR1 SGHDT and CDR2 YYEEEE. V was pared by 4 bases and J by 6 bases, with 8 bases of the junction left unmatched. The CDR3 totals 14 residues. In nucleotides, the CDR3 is TGTGCCAGCAGCCTCAGACAGGGCATGGATACGCAGTATTTT. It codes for CASSLRQGMDTQYF.

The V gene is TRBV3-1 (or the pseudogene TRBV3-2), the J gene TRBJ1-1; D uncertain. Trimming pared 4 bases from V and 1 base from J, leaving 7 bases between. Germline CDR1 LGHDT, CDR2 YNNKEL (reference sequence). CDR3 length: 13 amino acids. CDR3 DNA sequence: TGTGCCAGCAGCCGCGCATGGAACACTGAAGCTTTCTTT. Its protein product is CASSRAWNTEAFF.

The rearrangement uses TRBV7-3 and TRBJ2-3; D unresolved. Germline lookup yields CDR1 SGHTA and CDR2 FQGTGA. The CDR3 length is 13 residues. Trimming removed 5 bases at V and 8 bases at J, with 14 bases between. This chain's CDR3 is CASSRTDSGTQYF. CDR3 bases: TGTGCCAGCAGCCGAACCGACTCTGGTACGCAGTATTTT.

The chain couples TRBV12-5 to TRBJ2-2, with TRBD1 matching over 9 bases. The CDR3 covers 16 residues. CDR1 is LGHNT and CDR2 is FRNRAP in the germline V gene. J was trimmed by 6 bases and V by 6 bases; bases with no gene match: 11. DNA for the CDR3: TGTGCTAGTGGAAAATCGGGGACAGGGAGGGCCGGGGAGCTGTTTTTT. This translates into CASGKSGTGRAGELFF.

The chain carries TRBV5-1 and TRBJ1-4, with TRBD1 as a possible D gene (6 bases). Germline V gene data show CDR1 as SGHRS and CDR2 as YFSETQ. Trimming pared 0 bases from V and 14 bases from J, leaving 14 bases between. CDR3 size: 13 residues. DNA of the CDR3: TGCGCCAGCAGCTTGGGGGGGCCAGCCTCTCTGTTTTTT. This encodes CASSLGGPASLFF.

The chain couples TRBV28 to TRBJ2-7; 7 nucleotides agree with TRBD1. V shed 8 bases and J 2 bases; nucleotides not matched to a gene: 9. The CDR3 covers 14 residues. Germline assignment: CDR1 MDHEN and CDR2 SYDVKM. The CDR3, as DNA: TGTGCCAGCCTGGGACAGTCCTCCCCCTACGAGCAGTACTTC. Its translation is CASLGQSSPYEQYF.

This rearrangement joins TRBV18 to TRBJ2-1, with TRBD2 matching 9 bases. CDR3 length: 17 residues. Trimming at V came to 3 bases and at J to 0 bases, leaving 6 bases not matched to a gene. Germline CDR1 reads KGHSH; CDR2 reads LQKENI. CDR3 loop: CASSPPTSGSSYNEQFF. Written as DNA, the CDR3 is TGTGCCAGCTCACCCCCGACTAGCGGTAGCTCCTACAATGAGCAGTTCTTC.

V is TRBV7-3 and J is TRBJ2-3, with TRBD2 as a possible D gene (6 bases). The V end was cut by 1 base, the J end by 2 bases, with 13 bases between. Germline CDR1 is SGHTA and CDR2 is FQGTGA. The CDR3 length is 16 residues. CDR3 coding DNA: TGTGCCAGCAGCTTAATGGGCAGGGAGGCCACAGATACGCAGTATTTT. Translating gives CASSLMGREATDTQYF. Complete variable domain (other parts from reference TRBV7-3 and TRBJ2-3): GAGVSQTPSNKVTEKGKYVELRCDPISGHTALYWYRQSLGQGPEFLIYFQGTGAADDSGLPNDRFFAVRPEGSVSTLKIQRTERGDSAVYLCASSLMGREATDTQYFGPGTRLTVL.

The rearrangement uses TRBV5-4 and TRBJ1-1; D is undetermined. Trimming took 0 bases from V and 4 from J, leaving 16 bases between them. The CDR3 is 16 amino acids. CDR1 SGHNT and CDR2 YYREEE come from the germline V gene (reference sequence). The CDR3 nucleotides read TGTGCCAGCAGCTTGGTAGTGTCAGGTCTGGGCACTGAAGCTTTCTTT. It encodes CASSLVVSGLGTEAFF.

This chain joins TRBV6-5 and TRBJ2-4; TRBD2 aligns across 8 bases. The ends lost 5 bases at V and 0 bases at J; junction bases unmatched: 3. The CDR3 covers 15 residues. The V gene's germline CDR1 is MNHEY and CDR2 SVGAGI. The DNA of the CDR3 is TGTGCCAGCAGTCCGGGGGGGTTAGCCAAAAACATTCAGTACTTC. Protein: CASSPGGLAKNIQYF.

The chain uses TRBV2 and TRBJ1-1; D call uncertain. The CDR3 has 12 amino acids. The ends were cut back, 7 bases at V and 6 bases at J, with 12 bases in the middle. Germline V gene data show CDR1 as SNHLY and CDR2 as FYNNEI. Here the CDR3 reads CASTLDTAEAFF. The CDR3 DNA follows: TGTGCCAGCACCCTTGACACCGCTGAAGCTTTCTTT.

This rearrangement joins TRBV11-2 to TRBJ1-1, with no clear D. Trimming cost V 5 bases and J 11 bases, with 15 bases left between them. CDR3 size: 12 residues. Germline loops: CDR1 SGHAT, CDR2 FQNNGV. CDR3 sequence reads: CASSPGPPHAFF. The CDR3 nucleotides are TGTGCCAGCAGCCCTGGGCCACCGCACGCTTTCTTT. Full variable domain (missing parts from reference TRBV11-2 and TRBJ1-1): EAGVAQSPRYKIIEKRQSVAFWCNPISGHATLYWYQQILGQGPKLLIQFQNNGVVDDSQLPKDRFSAERLKGVDSTLKIQPAKLEDSAVYLCASSPGPPHAFFGQGTRLTVV.

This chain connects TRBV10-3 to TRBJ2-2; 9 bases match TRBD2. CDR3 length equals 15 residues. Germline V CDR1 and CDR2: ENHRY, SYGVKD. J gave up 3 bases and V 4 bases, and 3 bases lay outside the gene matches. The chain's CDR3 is CAISGTSVYTGELFF. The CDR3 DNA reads TGTGCCATCAGTGGGACTAGCGTCTACACCGGGGAGCTGTTTTTT.

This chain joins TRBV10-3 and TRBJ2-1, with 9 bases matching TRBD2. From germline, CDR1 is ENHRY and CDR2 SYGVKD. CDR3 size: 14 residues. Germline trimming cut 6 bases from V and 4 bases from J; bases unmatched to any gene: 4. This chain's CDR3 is CAISGTSQYNEQFF. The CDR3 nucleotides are TGTGCCATCAGCGGGACTAGCCAATACAATGAGCAGTTCTTC.

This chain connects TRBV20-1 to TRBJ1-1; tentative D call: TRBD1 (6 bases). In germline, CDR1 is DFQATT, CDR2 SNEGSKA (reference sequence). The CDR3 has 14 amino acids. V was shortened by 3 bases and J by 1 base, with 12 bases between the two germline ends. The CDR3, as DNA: TGCAGTGCTAGTTTAGGACAGCAGAACACTGAAGCTTTCTTT. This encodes CSASLGQQNTEAFF.

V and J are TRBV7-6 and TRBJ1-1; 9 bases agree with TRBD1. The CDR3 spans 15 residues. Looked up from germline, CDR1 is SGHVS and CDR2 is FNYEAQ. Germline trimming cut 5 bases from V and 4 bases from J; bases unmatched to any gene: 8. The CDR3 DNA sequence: TGTGCCAGCAGCGGACAGGGGATTGGCAGCACTGAAGCTTTCTTT. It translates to CASSGQGIGSTEAFF.

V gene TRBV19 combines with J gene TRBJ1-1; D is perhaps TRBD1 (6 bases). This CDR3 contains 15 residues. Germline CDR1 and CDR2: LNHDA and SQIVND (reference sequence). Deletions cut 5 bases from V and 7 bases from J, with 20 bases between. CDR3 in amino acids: CASSFEGGGRYEAFF. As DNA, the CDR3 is TGTGCCAGTAGTTTCGAGGGGGGGGGCCGATATGAAGCTTTCTTT.

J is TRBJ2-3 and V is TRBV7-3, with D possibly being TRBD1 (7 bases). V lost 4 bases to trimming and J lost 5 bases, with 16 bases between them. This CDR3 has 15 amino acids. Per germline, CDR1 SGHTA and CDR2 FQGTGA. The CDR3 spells CASSYLGQEGDTQYF. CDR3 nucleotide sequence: TGTGCCAGCAGCTACCTAGGACAGGAGGGAGATACGCAGTATTTT. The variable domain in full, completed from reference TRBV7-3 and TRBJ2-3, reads GAGVSQTPSNKVTEKGKYVELRCDPISGHTALYWYRQSLGQGPEFLIYFQGTGAADDSGLPNDRFFAVRPEGSVSTLKIQRTERGDSAVYLCASSYLGQEGDTQYFGPGTRLTVL.

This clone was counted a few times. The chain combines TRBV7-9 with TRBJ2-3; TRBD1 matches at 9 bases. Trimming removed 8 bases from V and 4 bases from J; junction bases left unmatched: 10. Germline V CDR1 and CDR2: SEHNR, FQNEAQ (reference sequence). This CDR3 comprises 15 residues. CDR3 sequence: CASPPGQGFADTQYF. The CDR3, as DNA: TGTGCCAGCCCCCCGGGACAGGGATTCGCAGATACGCAGTATTTT.

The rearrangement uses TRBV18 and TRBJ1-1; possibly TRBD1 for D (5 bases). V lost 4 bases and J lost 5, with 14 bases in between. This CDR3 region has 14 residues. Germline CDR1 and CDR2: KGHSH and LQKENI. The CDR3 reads CASSRTGGKTEAFF. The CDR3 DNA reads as TGTGCCAGCTCACGTACGGGGGGGAAAACTGAAGCTTTCTTT.

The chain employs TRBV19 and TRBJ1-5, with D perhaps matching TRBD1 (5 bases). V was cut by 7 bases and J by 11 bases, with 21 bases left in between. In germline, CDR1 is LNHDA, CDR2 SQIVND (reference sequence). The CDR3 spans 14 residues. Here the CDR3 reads CASTNPGLESSQHF. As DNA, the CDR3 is TGTGCCAGTACCAATCCGGGACTGGAATCCTCCCAGCATTTT.

The CDR3 sequence: CATPRSGGGYNEQFF. The CDR3 nucleotides are TGTGCCACACCCCGCTCGGGAGGGGGCTACAATGAGCAGTTCTTC. The V gene is TRBV24-1, the J gene TRBJ2-1; 8 positions match TRBD2. The CDR3 loop spans 15 amino acids. The germline gives CDR1 KGHDR, CDR2 SFDVKD. J was trimmed by 3 bases and V by 10 bases; bases with no gene match: 10.

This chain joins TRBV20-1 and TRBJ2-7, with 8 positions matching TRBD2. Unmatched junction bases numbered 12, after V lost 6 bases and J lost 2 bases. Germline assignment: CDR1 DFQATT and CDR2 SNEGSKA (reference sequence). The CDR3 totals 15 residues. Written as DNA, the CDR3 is TGCAGTGCCAGTGAGAGGGCGGGAGGCCCCTACGAGCAGTACTTC. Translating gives CSASERAGGPYEQYF.

CDR3 sequence: CASSEWEPKKLFF. In DNA, the CDR3 is TGTGCCAGCAGTGAATGGGAGCCCAAAAAACTGTTTTTT. J is TRBJ1-4 and V is TRBV2; D uncertain. The CDR3 contains 13 residues. V gave up 2 bases and J gave up 9 bases, with 10 bases separating them. CDR1 and CDR2 from the germline V gene are SNHLY and FYNNEI.

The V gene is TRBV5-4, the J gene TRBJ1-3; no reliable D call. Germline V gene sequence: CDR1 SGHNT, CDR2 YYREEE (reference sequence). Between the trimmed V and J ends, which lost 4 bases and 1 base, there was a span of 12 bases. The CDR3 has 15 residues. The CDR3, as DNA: TGTGCCAGCAGCCGCAGCTCGGGGTCTGGAAACACCATATATTTT. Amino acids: CASSRSSGSGNTIYF.

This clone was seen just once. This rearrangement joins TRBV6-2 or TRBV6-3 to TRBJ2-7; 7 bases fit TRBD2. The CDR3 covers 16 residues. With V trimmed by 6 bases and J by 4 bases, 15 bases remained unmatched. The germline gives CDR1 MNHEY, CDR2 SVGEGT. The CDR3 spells CASSRPPSGQKYEQYF. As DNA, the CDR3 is TGTGCCAGCAGCCGACCTCCTAGCGGACAAAAATACGAGCAGTACTTC.

For the CDR3, the DNA is TGTGCCATCAAAGGGGACAACAATGAGCAGTTCTTC. Protein: CAIKGDNNEQFF. The rearrangement uses TRBV10-3 and TRBJ2-1, with D tentatively TRBD1 (6 bases). This CDR3 is 12 amino acids long. Germline V CDR1 and CDR2: ENHRY, SYGVKD. V lost 7 bases and J 5 bases, leaving 9 bases between the germline ends.

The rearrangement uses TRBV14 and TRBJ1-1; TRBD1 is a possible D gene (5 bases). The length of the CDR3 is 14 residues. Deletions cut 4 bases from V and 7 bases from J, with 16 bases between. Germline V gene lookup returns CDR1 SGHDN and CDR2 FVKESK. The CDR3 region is CASSLVGGSIEAFF. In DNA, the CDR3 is TGTGCCAGCAGCCTAGTGGGGGGGTCGATTGAAGCTTTCTTT.

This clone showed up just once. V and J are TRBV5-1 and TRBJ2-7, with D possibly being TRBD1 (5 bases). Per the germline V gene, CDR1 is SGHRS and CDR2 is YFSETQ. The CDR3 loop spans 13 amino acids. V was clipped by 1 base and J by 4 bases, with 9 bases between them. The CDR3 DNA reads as TGCGCCAGCAGCTTGTCGTCAGGGTACGAGCAGTACTTC. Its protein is CASSLSSGYEQYF.